This paragraph covers one T cell receptor beta chain sequence. Trimming took 4 bases from V and 2 from J; bases not matched to a gene: 11. Germline assignment: CDR1 MNHEY and CDR2 SMNVEV (reference sequence). This CDR3 is 17 amino acids long. PCR involved 60 Vbeta and 13 Jbeta primers. Sequencing used immunoSEQ multiplex PCR; TCRdb keeps in-frame clones, though not all of them. The sample contains more than 85,000 clones, 70% of which appear only once. The sample originates from a study of cytomegalovirus exposure and HLA in healthy donors. Sequenced: PBMCs. The sequence came from a woman between 50 and 59 years old in good health and CMV-seropositive. The gene calls are TRBV27 and TRBJ2-7; 10 bases line up with TRBD1. In nucleotides, the CDR3 is TGTGCCAGCAGTTCTACCGATCGGACAGGGGGACCCTACGAGCAGTACTTC. Translating gives CASSSTDRTGGPYEQYF.